This TCR beta chain was identified in a study of T cell responses to AZD1222 COVID-19 vaccine. Study findings and constraints: CD4 TCRs linked to vaccination spanned spike, dominating at 160-218 and 743-854. Spike-specific TCR breadth and depth went up after people got two AZD1222 doses. Donors skewed white British and female; clonal diversity was possibly underestimated.

Worth noting for this clone: The antigen remains unidentified.

Doses given second, at about 4 or about 12 weeks, were pooled. Libraries were prepared by immunoSEQ multiplex PCR; TCRdb keeps only in-frame clonotypes and omits some of them. The sample lists tens of thousands of clones; less than 95% were seen once. V was shortened by 4 bases and J by 2 bases, with 11 bases between the two germline ends. CDR3 length: 15 residues. Germline-derived CDR1 and CDR2 are SGHTA and FQGNSA. Sample: peripheral blood, taken 28 days after the second AZD1222 dose. The V and J genes are TRBV7-2 and TRBJ2-2, with a possible D match to TRBD1 (7 bases). The TCR was taken from an adult who received the AZD1222 COVID-19 vaccine. The CDR3 DNA follows: TGTGCCAGCAGCTCGGGGGACAGCAACACCGGGGAGCTGTTTTTT. It translates to CASSSGDSNTGELFF.